This passage covers 6 T cell receptor beta chains from one sample sequenced in a study of blood T cell repertoires in COVID-19. The data were produced by immunoSEQ multiplex PCR, yet TCRdb's version contains in-frame clones alone and is incomplete. The sample lists roughly 110,000 clones; 70% to 90% were seen once. Sequencing input: peripheral blood. The receptor set was obtained from a man aged 50 to 59 with active or convalescent COVID-19.

The V and J genes are TRBV19 and TRBJ2-2, with 9 positions matching TRBD1. Germline trimming cut 9 bases from V and 3 bases from J; bases unmatched to any gene: 8. The CDR3 extends over 15 amino acids. Germline-derived CDR1 and CDR2 are LNHDA and SQIVND (reference sequence). The CDR3 coding sequence is TGTGCCAGCACTCCCGGGACAGGGTACACCGGGGAGCTGTTTTTT. Protein: CASTPGTGYTGELFF.

V usage is TRBV6-5 and J usage is TRBJ2-4, with 9 bases lining up with TRBD2. Germline CDR1 and CDR2: MNHEY and SVGAGI. V lost 4 bases to trimming and J lost 10 bases; unmatched junction nucleotides: 5. The CDR3 runs to 13 residues. The CDR3 DNA is TGTGCCAGCAGTTTTAGCGGGAGCCGGATTCAGTACTTC. It specifies CASSFSGSRIQYF.

The chain employs TRBV3-1 (or the pseudogene TRBV3-2) and TRBJ2-1, with no clear D. CDR1 is LGHDT, CDR2 YNNKEL, per germline (reference sequence). The germline V and J ends were trimmed by 0 bases and 7 bases, with 13 bases remaining between them. This CDR3 is 15 amino acids long. This chain's CDR3 is CASSQDLVAANEQFF. The CDR3, as DNA: TGTGCCAGCAGCCAAGATCTTGTAGCAGCTAATGAGCAGTTCTTC.

The chain links TRBV11-2 to TRBJ1-5; possibly TRBD1 for D (5 bases). The CDR3 is 14 amino acids. Trimming stripped 6 bases from V and 1 base from J, with 10 bases between. Germline assignment: CDR1 SGHAT and CDR2 FQNNGV. CDR3 nucleotide sequence: TGTGCCAGCAGTCAGGGTAAGAGCAATCAGCCCCAGCATTTT. Its protein product is CASSQGKSNQPQHF.

V and J are TRBV19 and TRBJ2-1, with TRBD2 matching over 9 bases. The V gene's germline CDR1 is LNHDA and CDR2 SQIVND (reference sequence). The CDR3 runs to 17 residues. The V gene end was trimmed by 7 bases and the J gene end by 3 bases; junction bases not matched to a gene: 13. The CDR3 bases are TGTGCCAGTACCTCAACTCCGGGACTAGCTGTCTACAATGAGCAGTTCTTC. It specifies CASTSTPGLAVYNEQFF.

The rearrangement joins TRBV3-1 (or the pseudogene TRBV3-2) to TRBJ2-7; 7 bases are shared with TRBD2. The CDR3 loop spans 14 amino acids. V shed 3 bases, J shed 3 bases, and the junction held 5 bases outside the gene matches. Per the germline V gene, CDR1 is LGHDT and CDR2 is YNNKEL (reference sequence). The CDR3 DNA reads as TGTGCCAGCAGCCACGCTAGCGGACTCTACGAGCAGTACTTC. It yields the protein CASSHASGLYEQYF.